Following are 4 T cell receptor beta chains from one sample sequenced in a study of T cells in Graves' hyperthyroidism and ophthalmopathy (dated by TCRdb to between 2017 and 2020). Libraries were made using multiplex PCR. Sequencing relied on an Illumina HiSeq 2000. TCR beta CDR3 regions were amplified from RNA transcripts. The TCR CDR3 was subjected to a first round of RT-PCR using the HTBI primer set and the Qiagen OneStep RT-PCR kit. TCRdb's own reprocessing of the public reads used fastp at Q25 and MiXCR and kept productive beta chains. Each entry merges the rows of one CDR3 protein and shows their most common DNA and genes. The sample includes around 660,000 distinct CDR3 sequences, with 45% observed a single time. In total, the top ten clones hold 6.5% to 9% of the sample. The material sequenced was peripheral blood or thyroid tissue (not recorded which). These receptors were taken from an adult man with Graves' disease, either hyperthyroidism or ophthalmopathy (not recorded which).

This clonotype was detected a few times. The V call is TRBV5-1, the J call TRBJ2-6; TRBD1 aligns across 11 bases. The CDR3 spans 18 residues. The V gene's germline CDR1 is SGHRS and CDR2 YFSETQ. Trimming cost V 4 bases and J 0 bases; bases outside gene matches: 6. CDR3 amino acids: CASSVYGTGGSGANVLTF. CDR3 DNA sequence: TGCGCCAGCAGCGTGTACGGGACAGGGGGCTCTGGGGCCAACGTCCTGACTTTC.

This clonotype appeared a single time. This chain connects TRBV5-1 to TRBJ1-3; TRBD1 matches 9 bases. Unmatched junction bases numbered 4, after V lost 4 bases and J lost 2 bases. Per the germline V gene, CDR1 is SGHRS and CDR2 is YFSETQ. This CDR3 is 15 amino acids long. CDR3 residues: CASSAGQGTGNTIYF. The CDR3 DNA reads as TGCGCCAGCAGCGCGGGACAGGGCACTGGAAACACCATATATTTT.

In this sample, this clonotype turned up a few times. The chain combines TRBV29-1 with TRBJ1-4; 9 nucleotides align to TRBD1. In germline, CDR1 is SQVTM, CDR2 ANQGSEA. V shed 6 bases, J shed 0 bases, and the junction held 5 bases outside the gene matches. This CDR3 is built from 15 residues. The CDR3, as DNA: TGCAGCGTGAACGGACAGGGGTCAACTAATGAAAAACTGTTTTTT. Encoded protein: CSVNGQGSTNEKLFF.

About this clonotype: It may be a read error: a sequence one base away is much more abundant. The chain uses TRBV20-1 and TRBJ2-5, with D perhaps matching TRBD1 (5 bases). This CDR3 spans 11 amino acids. V was cut by 4 bases and J by 5 bases, with 8 bases left in between. From germline, CDR1 is DFQATT and CDR2 SNEGSKA (reference sequence). The DNA for the CDR3 is TGCAGTGCTAATCACAGGGAGACCCAGTACTTC. Encoded protein: CSANHRETQYF.